A selection of T cell receptor beta chains follows, all from one sample in a study of blood T cell repertoires in COVID-19. Data came from immunoSEQ multiplex PCR; TCRdb stores just in-frame clones and leaves some out. The data show about 50,000 clones, 79% seen once. Sequencing was performed on peripheral blood. The receptors stem from a man in his 70s with acute or convalescent COVID-19. The CDR3 runs from the conserved cysteine through the conserved F or W. The order of the fields is D gene, V gene, clone size, J gene, CDR3 protein, CDR3 DNA. The D gene is left open where the match is weak. Some rows have no size entry. The others give once, few or many, or a class for an expanded clone.

D gene: TRBD1; V gene: TRBV29-1; clone size: NA; J gene: TRBJ2-5; CDR3 protein: CSVERDRGHWETQYF; CDR3 DNA: TGCAGCGTTGAACGGGACAGGGGGCATTGGGAGACCCAGTACTTC
D gene: NA; V gene: TRBV7-2; clone size: NA; J gene: TRBJ2-3; CDR3 protein: CASRAGSTDTQYF; CDR3 DNA: TGTGCCAGCAGGGCCGGGAGCACAGATACGCAGTATTTT
D gene: NA; V gene: TRBV27; clone size: NA; J gene: TRBJ2-6; CDR3 protein: CASSFSSGANVLTF; CDR3 DNA: TGTGCCAGCAGTTTTTCTTCTGGGGCCAACGTCCTGACTTTC
D gene: TRBD1; V gene: TRBV5-5; clone size: NA; J gene: TRBJ1-5; CDR3 protein: CASSTGTGGYQPQHF; CDR3 DNA: TGTGCCAGCAGCACCGGGACAGGGGGCTATCAGCCCCAGCATTTT
D gene: NA; V gene: TRBV30; clone size: NA; J gene: TRBJ1-4; CDR3 protein: CAWSVEGARANEKLFF; CDR3 DNA: TGTGCCTGGAGTGTAGAAGGGGCTAGGGCTAATGAAAAACTGTTTTTT
D gene: NA; V gene: TRBV2; clone size: NA; J gene: TRBJ1-6; CDR3 protein: CASSEEMGSPLHF; CDR3 DNA: TGTGCCAGCAGTGAAGAAATGGGCTCACCCCTCCACTTT
D gene: TRBD1; V gene: TRBV2; clone size: NA; J gene: TRBJ1-2; CDR3 protein: CASSVGTGTYGYTF; CDR3 DNA: TGTGCCAGCAGTGTAGGGACAGGGACCTATGGCTACACCTTC
D gene: TRBD1; V gene: TRBV9; clone size: NA; J gene: TRBJ1-6; CDR3 protein: CASSSRQGARYNSPLHF; CDR3 DNA: TGTGCCAGTAGCTCCCGACAGGGAGCAAGATATAATTCACCCCTCCACTTT
D gene: NA; V gene: TRBV30; clone size: NA; J gene: TRBJ1-1; CDR3 protein: CAWSRLTGGTEAFF; CDR3 DNA: TGTGCCTGGAGCAGGTTAACGGGAGGGACTGAAGCTTTCTTT
D gene: TRBD1; V gene: TRBV7-2; clone size: NA; J gene: TRBJ1-5; CDR3 protein: CASSFTTGVGQPQHF; CDR3 DNA: TGTGCCAGCAGCTTTACCACAGGGGTTGGGCAGCCCCAGCATTTT
D gene: TRBD1; V gene: TRBV20-1; clone size: few; J gene: TRBJ1-1; CDR3 protein: CSAPGQGEAFF; CDR3 DNA: TGCAGTGCTCCCGGACAGGGTGAGGCTTTCTTT
D gene: NA; V gene: TRBV7-9; clone size: NA; J gene: TRBJ1-2; CDR3 protein: CASSSPNVLSGNYGYTF; CDR3 DNA: TGTGCCAGCAGCTCCCCGAACGTCTTGTCGGGGAACTATGGCTACACCTTC
D gene: NA; V gene: TRBV2; clone size: once; J gene: TRBJ2-7; CDR3 protein: CARSGGQTREQYF; CDR3 DNA: TGTGCCAGGTCGGGCGGACAAACAAGGGAGCAGTACTTC
D gene: TRBD2; V gene: TRBV7-8; clone size: once; J gene: TRBJ2-7; CDR3 protein: CATQLADSYEQYF; CDR3 DNA: TGTGCCACCCAACTAGCGGATTCCTACGAGCAGTACTTC
D gene: TRBD1; V gene: TRBV6-2/TRBV6-3; clone size: NA; J gene: TRBJ2-7; CDR3 protein: CASSYGTGTYEQYF; CDR3 DNA: TGTGCCAGCAGTTACGGGACAGGAACCTACGAGCAGTACTTC
D gene: NA; V gene: TRBV15; clone size: few; J gene: TRBJ2-1; CDR3 protein: CATSRDRATYNEQFF; CDR3 DNA: TGTGCCACCAGCAGAGATCGAGCGACCTACAATGAGCAGTTCTTC
D gene: NA; V gene: TRBV6-5; clone size: NA; J gene: TRBJ1-6; CDR3 protein: CASSYRAQGNSPLHF; CDR3 DNA: TGTGCCAGCAGTTACCGGGCGCAGGGGAATTCACCCCTCCACTTT
D gene: TRBD1; V gene: TRBV5-1; clone size: NA; J gene: TRBJ2-3; CDR3 protein: CASAPTGGTDTQYF; CDR3 DNA: TGCGCCAGCGCTCCGACAGGGGGCACAGATACGCAGTATTTT
D gene: NA; V gene: TRBV5-1; clone size: NA; J gene: TRBJ2-1; CDR3 protein: CASSPQGIGDEQFF; CDR3 DNA: TGCGCCAGCAGCCCACAGGGTATTGGAGATGAGCAGTTCTTC
D gene: TRBD1; V gene: TRBV30; clone size: NA; J gene: TRBJ1-2; CDR3 protein: CAWRGKSGTGGRGNYGYTF; CDR3 DNA: TGTGCCTGGAGGGGGAAATCCGGGACAGGGGGAAGAGGGAACTATGGCTACACCTTC
D gene: NA; V gene: TRBV12-5; clone size: once; J gene: TRBJ2-7; CDR3 protein: CASGTPGHFYEQYF; CDR3 DNA: TGTGCTAGTGGGACCCCGGGACACTTCTACGAGCAGTACTTC
D gene: TRBD2; V gene: TRBV4-2; clone size: NA; J gene: TRBJ2-3; CDR3 protein: CASSQIAGGPTDTQYF; CDR3 DNA: TGTGCCAGCAGCCAAATAGCGGGAGGGCCCACAGATACGCAGTATTTT
D gene: NA; V gene: TRBV2; clone size: NA; J gene: TRBJ1-4; CDR3 protein: CASSAQGGPNEKLFF; CDR3 DNA: TGTGCCAGCAGTGCCCAGGGAGGACCAAATGAAAAACTGTTTTTT
D gene: TRBD1; V gene: TRBV9; clone size: NA; J gene: TRBJ2-1; CDR3 protein: CASSVEAGGYNEQFF; CDR3 DNA: TGTGCCAGCAGCGTAGAGGCAGGGGGCTACAATGAGCAGTTCTTC
D gene: TRBD1; V gene: TRBV6-5; clone size: many; J gene: TRBJ2-7; CDR3 protein: CASSYGQGAAYEQYF; CDR3 DNA: TGTGCCAGCAGTTACGGCCAGGGGGCCGCCTACGAGCAGTACTTC
D gene: NA; V gene: TRBV28; clone size: NA; J gene: TRBJ1-1; CDR3 protein: CASSLGQNTEAFF; CDR3 DNA: TGTGCCAGCAGCCTTGGACAGAACACTGAAGCTTTCTTT
D gene: TRBD1; V gene: TRBV28; clone size: NA; J gene: TRBJ1-2; CDR3 protein: CASSFGTGTNFEGYTF; CDR3 DNA: TGTGCCAGCAGTTTCGGGACAGGGACGAATTTCGAGGGCTACACCTTC
D gene: NA; V gene: TRBV12-2; clone size: NA; J gene: TRBJ2-7; CDR3 protein: CASRHTSIIDEQYF; CDR3 DNA: TGTGCAAGTCGCCACACTAGTATTATCGACGAGCAGTACTTC
D gene: TRBD2; V gene: TRBV30; clone size: NA; J gene: TRBJ2-7; CDR3 protein: CAWSGLAGGEEQYF; CDR3 DNA: TGTGCCTGGAGCGGACTAGCGGGAGGGGAAGAGCAGTACTTC
D gene: NA; V gene: TRBV5-1; clone size: NA; J gene: TRBJ2-3; CDR3 protein: CASSLAGGAGADTQYF; CDR3 DNA: TGCGCCAGCAGCTTGGCGGGGGGCGCCGGGGCAGATACGCAGTATTTT
D gene: TRBD2; V gene: TRBV3-1/TRBV3-2; clone size: NA; J gene: TRBJ2-1; CDR3 protein: CASSELAGPYNEQFF; CDR3 DNA: TGTGCCAGCAGCGAACTAGCGGGGCCCTACAATGAGCAGTTCTTC
D gene: NA; V gene: TRBV6-4; clone size: once; J gene: TRBJ2-1; CDR3 protein: CASSDSTARGSYNEQFF; CDR3 DNA: TGTGCCAGCAGTGACTCTACCGCGCGGGGTTCCTACAATGAGCAGTTCTTC
D gene: NA; V gene: TRBV7-2; clone size: NA; J gene: TRBJ1-5; CDR3 protein: CASSLSATRAGGNQPQHF; CDR3 DNA: TGTGCCAGCAGCTTATCCGCTACCAGGGCGGGAGGCAATCAGCCCCAGCATTTT
D gene: NA; V gene: TRBV7-3; clone size: NA; J gene: TRBJ2-3; CDR3 protein: CASSLTDGGRDTQYF; CDR3 DNA: TGTGCCAGCAGCTTAACTGACGGAGGGAGAGATACGCAGTATTTT
D gene: TRBD1; V gene: TRBV4-1; clone size: NA; J gene: TRBJ2-7; CDR3 protein: CASSPVTGTGFYEQYF; CDR3 DNA: TGCGCCAGCAGCCCTGTGACCGGGACAGGGTTCTACGAGCAGTACTTC
D gene: TRBD2; V gene: TRBV6-1; clone size: NA; J gene: TRBJ2-7; CDR3 protein: CASSEGTSGSYEQYF; CDR3 DNA: TGTGCCAGCAGTGAAGGGACTAGCGGGAGTTACGAGCAGTACTTC
D gene: TRBD1; V gene: TRBV13; clone size: once; J gene: TRBJ1-2; CDR3 protein: CASSGQGDYGYTF; CDR3 DNA: TGTGCCAGCAGCGGACAGGGGGACTATGGCTACACCTTC
D gene: NA; V gene: TRBV3-1/TRBV3-2; clone size: NA; J gene: TRBJ2-1; CDR3 protein: CASSRLSNEQFF; CDR3 DNA: TGTGCCAGCAGCCGCCTTAGCAATGAGCAGTTCTTC
D gene: NA; V gene: TRBV7-8; clone size: NA; J gene: TRBJ1-4; CDR3 protein: CASSFSSYANEKLFF; CDR3 DNA: TGTGCCAGCAGCTTCTCCAGTTACGCTAATGAAAAACTGTTTTTT
D gene: TRBD1; V gene: TRBV30; clone size: once; J gene: TRBJ1-4; CDR3 protein: CAWSIGTGDEKLFF; CDR3 DNA: TGTGCCTGGAGCATAGGGACAGGGGATGAAAAACTGTTTTTT
D gene: TRBD2; V gene: TRBV12-5; clone size: once; J gene: TRBJ2-7; CDR3 protein: CASGRTSGSYEQYF; CDR3 DNA: TGTGCTAGTGGGCGGACTAGCGGATCCTACGAGCAGTACTTC
D gene: NA; V gene: TRBV19; clone size: NA; J gene: TRBJ1-1; CDR3 protein: CATRGMGGLRTEAFF; CDR3 DNA: TGTGCCACGAGGGGGATGGGGGGGTTGAGAACTGAAGCTTTCTTT
D gene: NA; V gene: TRBV6-5; clone size: NA; J gene: TRBJ1-1; CDR3 protein: CASSSQLNTEAFF; CDR3 DNA: TGTGCCAGCAGCTCACAGTTGAACACTGAAGCTTTCTTT
D gene: NA; V gene: TRBV4-1; clone size: NA; J gene: TRBJ1-1; CDR3 protein: CASSSPSRGLEAFF; CDR3 DNA: TGCGCCAGCAGTTCACCATCTCGAGGGCTCGAAGCTTTCTTT